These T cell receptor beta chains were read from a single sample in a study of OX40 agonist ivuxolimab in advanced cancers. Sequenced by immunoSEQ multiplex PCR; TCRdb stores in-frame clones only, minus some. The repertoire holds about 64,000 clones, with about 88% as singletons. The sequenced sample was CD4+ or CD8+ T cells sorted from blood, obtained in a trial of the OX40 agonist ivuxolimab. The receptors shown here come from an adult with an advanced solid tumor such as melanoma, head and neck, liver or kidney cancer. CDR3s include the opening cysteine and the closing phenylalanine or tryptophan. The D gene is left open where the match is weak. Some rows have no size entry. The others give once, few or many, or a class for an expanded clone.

CDR3nt: TGTGCCAGCAGCCCGGCTAGCGGGAGCGATGAGCAGTTCTTC
CDR3aa: CASSPASGSDEQFF
d_gene: TRBD2
abundance: .
j_gene: TRBJ2-1
v_gene: TRBV7-3
len: 14

CDR3nt: TGTGCCAGCAGCCCCTTACGTGGAACGGGAGTGGCCGGGGAGCTGTTTTTT
CDR3aa: CASSPLRGTGVAGELFF
d_gene: .
abundance: few
j_gene: TRBJ2-2
v_gene: TRBV9
len: 17

CDR3nt: TGTGCCAGCAGCTTAATGGGGTCCCAGGGCGGAGAGACCCAGTACTTC
CDR3aa: CASSLMGSQGGETQYF
d_gene: .
abundance: .
j_gene: TRBJ2-5
v_gene: TRBV9
len: 16

CDR3nt: TGTGCCAGCAGCTTAGCGCCTGACTACTCTGGAAACACCATATATTTT
CDR3aa: CASSLAPDYSGNTIYF
d_gene: .
abundance: .
j_gene: TRBJ1-3
v_gene: TRBV7-8
len: 16

CDR3nt: TGCGCCAGCGCGGGACTAGCGGGGGGCAACTCCTACGAGCAGTACTTC
CDR3aa: CASAGLAGGNSYEQYF
d_gene: TRBD2
abundance: .
j_gene: TRBJ2-7
v_gene: TRBV10-1
len: 16

CDR3nt: TGTGCCAGCAGCTATTCCGGGACAGGGGGGGATACGCAGTATTTT
CDR3aa: CASSYSGTGGDTQYF
d_gene: TRBD1
abundance: .
j_gene: TRBJ2-3
v_gene: TRBV7-6
len: 15

CDR3nt: TGCGCCAGCAGCTTGGGGGGGAGGGATCAGCCCCAGCATTTT
CDR3aa: CASSLGGRDQPQHF
d_gene: .
abundance: .
j_gene: TRBJ1-5
v_gene: TRBV5-1
len: 14

CDR3nt: TGCGCCAGCAGCCAAAAGACGGGGGCAACTAATGAAAAACTGTTTTTT
CDR3aa: CASSQKTGATNEKLFF
d_gene: .
abundance: .
j_gene: TRBJ1-4
v_gene: TRBV4-1
len: 16

CDR3nt: TGTGCCAGCAGCCCCACCCGGCGACAGCTAGCCAAAAACATTCAGTACTTC
CDR3aa: CASSPTRRQLAKNIQYF
d_gene: .
abundance: .
j_gene: TRBJ2-4
v_gene: TRBV11-2
len: 17

CDR3nt: TGCGCCAGCAGCATGTTGGGGGGGGGTCAGCCCCAGCATTTT
CDR3aa: CASSMLGGGQPQHF
d_gene: .
abundance: .
j_gene: TRBJ1-5
v_gene: TRBV4-1
len: 14

CDR3nt: TGTGCCAGCAGTTACTCTGGGGGTGGGGAAAAACTGTTTTTT
CDR3aa: CASSYSGGGEKLFF
d_gene: .
abundance: .
j_gene: TRBJ1-4
v_gene: TRBV6-5
len: 14

CDR3nt: TGTGCCAGCTGGGGGGACAACTCCTACGAGCAGTACTTC
CDR3aa: CASWGDNSYEQYF
d_gene: .
abundance: .
j_gene: TRBJ2-7
v_gene: TRBV6-1
len: 13

CDR3nt: TGTGCCAGCAGCAAAGGAAGGACAGGGGGAACGGATGGCTACACCTTC
CDR3aa: CASSKGRTGGTDGYTF
d_gene: .
abundance: once
j_gene: TRBJ1-2
v_gene: TRBV21-1
len: 16

CDR3nt: TGTGCCAGCAGCTTAACTAGCGTACACAATGAGCAGTTCTTC
CDR3aa: CASSLTSVHNEQFF
d_gene: TRBD2
abundance: .
j_gene: TRBJ2-1
v_gene: TRBV11-3
len: 14

CDR3nt: TGTGCCAGCAGCTTAACGGCGAATGTTCGCCAGAGTCTCTACGAGCAGTACTTC
CDR3aa: CASSLTANVRQSLYEQYF
d_gene: .
abundance: .
j_gene: TRBJ2-7
v_gene: TRBV7-3
len: 18

CDR3nt: TGTGCCAGCAGCGTAGGACAGATGGGGATCTACAATGAGCAGTTCTTC
CDR3aa: CASSVGQMGIYNEQFF
d_gene: .
abundance: .
j_gene: TRBJ2-1
v_gene: TRBV9
len: 16

CDR3nt: TGTGCCAGCAACCAGGGGCCCCCGTACAATGAGCAGTTCTTC
CDR3aa: CASNQGPPYNEQFF
d_gene: .
abundance: .
j_gene: TRBJ2-1
v_gene: TRBV7-9
len: 14

CDR3nt: TGTGCCAGCAGCATCGGACAGGGAACCTATAATTCACCCCTCCACTTT
CDR3aa: CASSIGQGTYNSPLHF
d_gene: TRBD1
abundance: .
j_gene: TRBJ1-6
v_gene: TRBV5-5
len: 16

CDR3nt: TGTGCCAGCAGTTTTGTCCGACCCCAGAAGGCCGGGGAGCTGTTTTTT
CDR3aa: CASSFVRPQKAGELFF
d_gene: .
abundance: .
j_gene: TRBJ2-2
v_gene: TRBV28
len: 16

CDR3nt: TGTGCCAGCGGAGGGACTTATGGCTACACCTTC
CDR3aa: CASGGTYGYTF
d_gene: .
abundance: .
j_gene: TRBJ1-2
v_gene: TRBV7-9
len: 11

CDR3nt: TGTGCCAGCAGTTACGATCACAACTATGGCTACACCTTC
CDR3aa: CASSYDHNYGYTF
d_gene: .
abundance: .
j_gene: TRBJ1-2
v_gene: TRBV6-5
len: 13

CDR3nt: TGTGCCAGCAGCCTAGCGGGAGGGCAATACGAGCAGTACTTC
CDR3aa: CASSLAGGQYEQYF
d_gene: TRBD2
abundance: .
j_gene: TRBJ2-7
v_gene: TRBV7-3
len: 14

CDR3nt: TGTGCCTGGAGCCTAAGGGTTTCCGGGGAGCTGTTTTTT
CDR3aa: CAWSLRVSGELFF
d_gene: .
abundance: once
j_gene: TRBJ2-2
v_gene: TRBV30
len: 13

CDR3nt: TGTGCCAGCAGCAGGGGGCAGGGTGCCTTAGATACGCAGTATTTT
CDR3aa: CASSRGQGALDTQYF
d_gene: TRBD1
abundance: .
j_gene: TRBJ2-3
v_gene: TRBV28
len: 15

CDR3nt: TGTGCCAGCAGGAACGGGGGACTAGCGGACTACGAGCAGTACTTC
CDR3aa: CASRNGGLADYEQYF
d_gene: TRBD2
abundance: .
j_gene: TRBJ2-7
v_gene: TRBV6-6
len: 15

CDR3nt: TGTGCCAGCTCACCACCGACCGGGGGCCACAATTCACCCCTCCACTTT
CDR3aa: CASSPPTGGHNSPLHF
d_gene: .
abundance: .
j_gene: TRBJ1-6
v_gene: TRBV18
len: 16

CDR3nt: TGTGCCTGGAGTTCTCCGGGACTAGCGGGAGGGCGCAGCGGGGAGCTGTTTTTT
CDR3aa: CAWSSPGLAGGRSGELFF
d_gene: TRBD2
abundance: .
j_gene: TRBJ2-2
v_gene: TRBV30
len: 18

CDR3nt: TGTGCCAGCAGCCAAGATCCCGGGTGGGGTAGGGTAACTGGAAACACCATATATTTT
CDR3aa: CASSQDPGWGRVTGNTIYF
d_gene: .
abundance: .
j_gene: TRBJ1-3
v_gene: TRBV4-2
len: 19

CDR3nt: TGTGCCAGTAGTAGGACCCTAGCGGGATACAATGAGCAGTTCTTC
CDR3aa: CASSRTLAGYNEQFF
d_gene: TRBD2
abundance: .
j_gene: TRBJ2-1
v_gene: TRBV19
len: 15

CDR3nt: TGTGCCAGCTCCCGGTTTACGGGGACAATAACTAGCACAGATACGCAGTATTTT
CDR3aa: CASSRFTGTITSTDTQYF
d_gene: .
abundance: few
j_gene: TRBJ2-3
v_gene: TRBV9
len: 18

CDR3nt: TGTGCCAGCAGTGAAGCAGGGAGGGTGACTAATGAAAAACTGTTTTTT
CDR3aa: CASSEAGRVTNEKLFF
d_gene: .
abundance: .
j_gene: TRBJ1-4
v_gene: TRBV6-1
len: 16

CDR3nt: TGCGCCAGCAGCCAAGCCCAGGGGGCGAGGAACACTGAAGCTTTCTTT
CDR3aa: CASSQAQGARNTEAFF
d_gene: TRBD1
abundance: few
j_gene: TRBJ1-1
v_gene: TRBV4-1
len: 16

CDR3nt: TGTGCCAGCAGCAGCGACCCCGCGTTTAATTCACCCCTCCACTTT
CDR3aa: CASSSDPAFNSPLHF
d_gene: .
abundance: .
j_gene: TRBJ1-6
v_gene: TRBV28
len: 15

CDR3nt: TGTGCCAGCAGCAACAACGGACAGGGCTACACAGATACGCAGTATTTT
CDR3aa: CASSNNGQGYTDTQYF
d_gene: TRBD1
abundance: .
j_gene: TRBJ2-3
v_gene: TRBV13
len: 16

CDR3nt: TGTGCCAGCAGCTCGCCGGGACCTTACGAGCAGTACTTC
CDR3aa: CASSSPGPYEQYF
d_gene: .
abundance: .
j_gene: TRBJ2-7
v_gene: TRBV7-9
len: 13

CDR3nt: TGCGCCAGCAGTGTGGGGAACACCGGGGAGCTGTTTTTT
CDR3aa: CASSVGNTGELFF
d_gene: .
abundance: .
j_gene: TRBJ2-2
v_gene: TRBV5-1
len: 13

CDR3nt: TGTGCCACCAGCAGTGGAAGAATGACGAACACTGAAGCTTTCTTT
CDR3aa: CATSSGRMTNTEAFF
d_gene: .
abundance: .
j_gene: TRBJ1-1
v_gene: TRBV15
len: 15

CDR3nt: TGTGCCAGCAGCTTAGGGGTTAGCGGGGAAAACCAAGAGACCCAGTACTTC
CDR3aa: CASSLGVSGENQETQYF
d_gene: TRBD2
abundance: .
j_gene: TRBJ2-5
v_gene: TRBV11-3
len: 17

CDR3nt: TGTGCCAGCAGCCCCAGGGCTAGCTCCTACAATGAGCAGTTCTTC
CDR3aa: CASSPRASSYNEQFF
d_gene: .
abundance: .
j_gene: TRBJ2-1
v_gene: TRBV11-3
len: 15

CDR3nt: TGTGCCAGCTCACCACCAACGGCGCCAGGCTATGGCTACACCTTC
CDR3aa: CASSPPTAPGYGYTF
d_gene: .
abundance: .
j_gene: TRBJ1-2
v_gene: TRBV18
len: 15

CDR3nt: TGTGCCAGCAGCTCGAGGTATGAGCAGTTCTTC
CDR3aa: CASSSRYEQFF
d_gene: .
abundance: .
j_gene: TRBJ2-1
v_gene: TRBV28
len: 11

CDR3nt: TGTGCCAGCAGCCAAGCACAGTCCAGCTCTGGAAACACCATATATTTT
CDR3aa: CASSQAQSSSGNTIYF
d_gene: .
abundance: .
j_gene: TRBJ1-3
v_gene: TRBV4-2
len: 16

CDR3nt: TGTGCCAGCAGCTGGACGGGGGACTATGGCTACACCTTC
CDR3aa: CASSWTGDYGYTF
d_gene: .
abundance: .
j_gene: TRBJ1-2
v_gene: TRBV5-6
len: 13

CDR3nt: TGTGCCAGCAGCCCCCGCCCCGCCGGGGAGCTGTTTTTT
CDR3aa: CASSPRPAGELFF
d_gene: .
abundance: .
j_gene: TRBJ2-2
v_gene: TRBV7-2
len: 13

CDR3nt: TGTGCCAGCAGTGAAGTTCCCCCAGGGGACAGGGGGCTTTCTAATGAAAAACTGTTTTTT
CDR3aa: CASSEVPPGDRGLSNEKLFF
d_gene: TRBD1
abundance: .
j_gene: TRBJ1-4
v_gene: TRBV2
len: 20

CDR3nt: TGTGCCAGTCAGCACCGGAACACCGGGGAGCTGTTTTTT
CDR3aa: CASQHRNTGELFF
d_gene: .
abundance: .
j_gene: TRBJ2-2
v_gene: TRBV27
len: 13

CDR3nt: TGCGCCAGCAGCCACCGGGACAGGGGGCGGTCTGAAGCTTTCTTT
CDR3aa: CASSHRDRGRSEAFF
d_gene: TRBD1
abundance: .
j_gene: TRBJ1-1
v_gene: TRBV5-1
len: 15

CDR3nt: TGCGCCAGCTTTCCCGACGGAATGAACACTGAAGCTTTCTTT
CDR3aa: CASFPDGMNTEAFF
d_gene: .
abundance: few
j_gene: TRBJ1-1
v_gene: TRBV10-1
len: 14

CDR3nt: TGTGCCATCAGTGAAGACGCCGGGACAGGGAGAAATGGCTACACCTTC
CDR3aa: CAISEDAGTGRNGYTF
d_gene: TRBD1
abundance: .
j_gene: TRBJ1-2
v_gene: TRBV10-3
len: 16

CDR3nt: TGTGCCAGCACTAAACCCGGACAGGGTAGGGAGACCCAGTACTTC
CDR3aa: CASTKPGQGRETQYF
d_gene: TRBD1
abundance: once
j_gene: TRBJ2-5
v_gene: TRBV6-6
len: 15

CDR3nt: TGTGCCAGCAGCGCGACTAGCGGGCGCGGGTCAGCGGAGACCCAGTACTTC
CDR3aa: CASSATSGRGSAETQYF
d_gene: TRBD2
abundance: few
j_gene: TRBJ2-5
v_gene: TRBV9
len: 17

CDR3nt: TGTGCCAGCAGCGGGCGGGACAGGAGAAAAGAGACCCAGTACTTC
CDR3aa: CASSGRDRRKETQYF
d_gene: TRBD1
abundance: .
j_gene: TRBJ2-5
v_gene: TRBV7-8
len: 15

CDR3nt: TGTGCCAGCAGTGAAGCATTAAATAGCGGGAGGGCCGCCCAGTACTTC
CDR3aa: CASSEALNSGRAAQYF
d_gene: TRBD2
abundance: .
j_gene: TRBJ2-5
v_gene: TRBV6-1
len: 16

CDR3nt: TGTGCCAGCAGTCCGCCGGGACAGTTTGAAAAACTGTTTTTT
CDR3aa: CASSPPGQFEKLFF
d_gene: TRBD1
abundance: .
j_gene: TRBJ1-4
v_gene: TRBV27
len: 14

CDR3nt: TGTGCCAGCAGCACCAAACTAGCGGGAGGGCCTCGGGAGCAGTTCTTC
CDR3aa: CASSTKLAGGPREQFF
d_gene: TRBD2
abundance: .
j_gene: TRBJ2-1
v_gene: TRBV11-1
len: 16